The following is a TCR beta chain sequence with its context. Its specificity is not known. The data stem from a study of graft-versus-host responses after intestinal transplantation. Overall study context: Multivisceral, liver-intestinal, or isolated intestinal transplants were received by the recipients. Every recipient underwent anti-thymocyte globulin induction, then tacrolimus and steroids for roughly 3 years.

Sequencing was performed with immunoSEQ multiplex PCR; in TCRdb, only in-frame clones are kept and a portion is missing. The sample shows roughly 90,000 clones, about 91% of them seen only once. Study conclusions and caveats: GvH clones appeared in recipient marrow, some first in ileum or blood.

This CDR3 is 18 amino acids long. CDR1 is SGHVS and CDR2 is FQNEAQ in the germline V gene. The V gene end was trimmed by 0 bases and the J gene end by 0 bases; junction bases not matched to a gene: 6. The sequence came from a human donor who was the organ donor for an intestinal transplant. This chain joins TRBV7-8 and TRBJ2-2; the match to TRBD1 covers 8 bases. The sample consisted of unstimulated CD4+ T cells sorted from spleen or lymph node cells, taken before transplant. CDR3 sequence reads: CASSLAWAGGTNTGELFF. The CDR3 nucleotides read TGTGCCAGCAGCTTAGCGTGGGCAGGGGGCACGAACACCGGGGAGCTGTTTTTT.